Given below is one T cell receptor (beta chain) in context. This record comes from a study of blood T cell repertoires in COVID-19. About the study: Whether acute or convalescent, the COVID-19 samples came from the United States, Italy and Spain. PBMCs, B-cell-depleted T cells, or T cells provided the cDNA or gDNA that made up the material.

The CDR3 is made up of 19 amino acids. CDR1 LNHDA and CDR2 SQIVND come from the germline V gene (reference sequence). V was cut by 2 bases and J by 0 bases, with 19 bases left in between. Under the authors' procedure: Using reference gene primer amplification, nucleated cell counts were estimated. The table came from immunoSEQ multiplex PCR; TCRdb's copy has only in-frame clones and leaves some out. Clone size and the V and J calls come from that table; the DNA yielded D and trimming. The sample holds about 75,000 clones, roughly 85% seen once. This TCR was sampled from a human donor in a cohort sampled during active COVID-19. The sample consisted of peripheral blood. V usage is TRBV19 and J usage is TRBJ1-4, with D possibly being TRBD1 (6 bases). CDR3 sequence: CASSIMGGGRGATNEKLFF. In nucleotides, the CDR3 is TGTGCCAGTAGTATAATGGGTGGGGGCAGAGGAGCAACTAATGAAAAACTGTTTTTT.